This entry lists 28 T cell receptor beta chains sequenced from one sample in a study of cytomegalovirus exposure and HLA in healthy donors. The assay was immunoSEQ multiplex PCR, and TCRdb's table has in-frame clones only and misses some. The sample has about 150,000 clones, 85% to 90% seen once; the top ten hold 3.3%. Sequences were obtained from PBMCs. The source of these receptors is a woman aged 18-29 years in good health and CMV-seropositive.

The V call is TRBV2, the J call TRBJ1-4; D call uncertain. Germline lookup yields CDR1 SNHLY and CDR2 FYNNEI. The ends were cut back, 6 bases at V and 8 bases at J, with 16 bases in the middle. This CDR3 spans 14 amino acids. As DNA, the CDR3 is TGTGCCAGCAGCTGGCGGGCCCTAAAGGAAAAACTGTTTTTT. The encoded protein is CASSWRALKEKLFF.

The V and J genes are TRBV11-2 and TRBJ1-1; D is unresolved. CDR1 is SGHAT and CDR2 is FQNNGV in the germline V gene. The ends were cut back, 1 base at V and 0 bases at J, with 6 bases in the middle. CDR3 length: 14 amino acids. This chain's CDR3 is CASSLVQMNTEAFF. In nucleotides, the CDR3 is TGTGCCAGCAGCTTAGTCCAGATGAACACTGAAGCTTTCTTT.

The rearrangement uses TRBV6-1 and TRBJ2-1, with TRBD2 matching over 10 bases. Germline CDR1 and CDR2: MNHNS and SASEGT. The CDR3 totals 14 residues. J gave up 2 bases and V 8 bases, and 3 bases lay outside the gene matches. The chain's CDR3 is CASATSGAYNEQFF. The CDR3 nucleotides read TGTGCCAGCGCCACTAGCGGGGCCTACAATGAGCAGTTCTTC.

This rearrangement joins TRBV28 to TRBJ2-7, with 7 positions matching TRBD1. V trimming: 3 bases; J trimming: 1 base; junction bases outside the gene matches: 9. In germline, CDR1 is MDHEN, CDR2 SYDVKM. The CDR3 has 16 amino acids. In nucleotides, the CDR3 is TGTGCCAGCAGTTTTACCACAGGGGATCGGTCCTACGAGCAGTACTTC. This sequence encodes CASSFTTGDRSYEQYF.

This sequence joins TRBV7-6 and TRBJ2-5; 12 nucleotides match TRBD2. This CDR3 comprises 16 residues. From germline, CDR1 is SGHVS and CDR2 FNYEAQ. V lost 4 bases to trimming and J lost 5 bases; unmatched junction nucleotides: 8. CDR3 nucleotide sequence: TGTGCCAGCAGCTCTCGGACTAGCGGGAAAGGGGAGACCCAGTACTTC. Translating it yields CASSSRTSGKGETQYF. Full variable domain (missing parts from reference TRBV7-6 and TRBJ2-5): GAGVSQSPRYKVTKRGQDVALRCDPISGHVSLYWYRQALGQGPEFLTYFNYEAQQDKSGLPNDRFSAERPEGSISTLTIQRTEQRDSAMYRCASSSRTSGKGETQYFGPGTRLLVL.

This clone was observed a single time. The CDR3 spells CASSSENEKLFF. The CDR3 coding sequence is TGTGCCAGCAGCTCGGAGAATGAAAAACTGTTTTTT. The chain carries TRBV9 and TRBJ1-4; D is unresolved. The CDR3 runs 12 residues. The V end lost 4 bases, the J end lost 5 bases, and 6 bases lay between the germline ends. Germline CDR1 is SGDLS and CDR2 is YYNGEE. Complete variable domain (other parts from reference TRBV9 and TRBJ1-4): DSGVTQTPKHLITATGQRVTLRCSPRSGDLSVYWYQQSLDQGLQFLIQYYNGEERAKGNILERFSAQQFPDLHSELNLSSLELGDSALYFCASSSENEKLFFGSGTQLSVL.

This clone has only one observation. J is TRBJ1-5 and V is TRBV28, with D unclear. Trimming removed 5 bases at V and 9 bases at J, with 8 bases between. The CDR3 extends over 11 amino acids. Looked up from germline, CDR1 is MDHEN and CDR2 is SYDVKM. CDR3 amino acids: CASSTSGPQHF. CDR3 bases: TGTGCCAGCAGTACCTCCGGGCCCCAGCATTTT.

This clone was picked up a small number of times. J is TRBJ2-7 and V is TRBV5-4; 13 bases fit TRBD2. Germline-derived CDR1 and CDR2 are SGHNT and YYREEE (reference sequence). The CDR3 has 15 residues. V dropped 4 bases and J dropped 5; count of bases not matched to a gene: 6. CDR3 protein: CASSARLAGGHEQYF. CDR3 coding DNA: TGTGCCAGCAGCGCTAGACTAGCGGGAGGCCACGAGCAGTACTTC.

This clone occurred once. The genes are TRBV5-4 and TRBJ2-3, with 9 bases aligning to TRBD2. Germline loops: CDR1 SGHNT, CDR2 YYREEE (reference sequence). This CDR3 spans 16 amino acids. The V segment lost 4 bases and the J segment 4 bases; nucleotides outside the gene matches: 10. The CDR3 nucleotides are TGTGCCAGCAGCCCGACGGGCGGGAGGGCCGCAGATACGCAGTATTTT. Translating it yields CASSPTGGRAADTQYF. Full variable domain (rest looked up from reference TRBV5-4 and TRBJ2-3): ETGVTQSPTHLIKTRGQQVTLRCSSQSGHNTVSWYQQALGQGPQFIFQYYREEENGRGNFPPRFSGLQFPNYSSELNVNALELDDSALYLCASSPTGGRAADTQYFGPGTRLTVL.

This chain links TRBV29-1 with TRBJ2-1; D is undetermined. This CDR3 has 13 residues. CDR1 SQVTM and CDR2 ANQGSEA come from the germline V gene. V gave up 3 bases and J gave up 5 bases, with 11 bases separating them. CDR3 protein: CSVDKLGDNEQFF. The CDR3 nucleotides read TGCAGCGTTGATAAACTCGGAGACAATGAGCAGTTCTTC.

V is TRBV9 and J is TRBJ2-2; 7 bases are shared with TRBD1. Germline V gene sequence: CDR1 SGDLS, CDR2 YYNGEE. The CDR3 length is 17 residues. V dropped 4 bases and J dropped 2; count of bases not matched to a gene: 11. DNA for the CDR3: TGTGCCAGCAGCCAAGAGGGGGCTTCACATAACACCGGGGAGCTGTTTTTT. It specifies CASSQEGASHNTGELFF.

The chain couples TRBV13 to TRBJ1-4; D is unclear. This CDR3 comprises 12 residues. V lost 4 bases, J lost 5 bases, and 5 bases lay in between. Germline V gene lookup returns CDR1 PRHDT and CDR2 FYEKMQ (reference sequence). Written as DNA, the CDR3 is TGTGCCAGCAGCTCCGGGAATGAAAAACTGTTTTTT. It codes for CASSSGNEKLFF.

The chain is built from TRBV6-1 and TRBJ1-5; TRBD1 agrees at 7 bases. Germline V gene data show CDR1 as MNHNS and CDR2 as SASEGT. CDR3 length: 15 residues. Trimming at V came to 4 bases and at J to 6 bases, leaving 9 bases not matched to a gene. The CDR3 DNA follows: TGTGCCAGCAGTGGCCCAGGGGGTCCTCGTCAGCCCCAGCATTTT. Its protein product is CASSGPGGPRQPQHF.

The chain couples TRBV27 to TRBJ2-1; weak D call: TRBD1 (5 bases). From germline, CDR1 is MNHEY and CDR2 SMNVEV (reference sequence). V shed 9 bases and J shed 3 bases, with 9 bases lying between them. The CDR3 is 12 residues long. CDR3 residues: CASGHLYNEQFF. Here the CDR3 DNA reads TGTGCCAGTGGACATCTCTACAATGAGCAGTTCTTC.

This chain links TRBV11-3 with TRBJ1-1, with 7 bases that match TRBD1. The CDR3 length is 17 residues. The germline V gene has CDR1 SGHNT and CDR2 YENEEA. V dropped 2 bases and J dropped 5; count of bases not matched to a gene: 14. The CDR3 protein is CASSLSLAGGRGTEAFF. DNA of the CDR3: TGTGCCAGCAGCTTATCCCTGGCAGGGGGGAGAGGAACTGAAGCTTTCTTT.

This clone was seen a single time. The V and J genes are TRBV28 and TRBJ1-1; possible D gene TRBD1, 6 bases. V lost 7 bases and J lost 1, with 16 bases in between. The CDR3 covers 15 residues. From germline, CDR1 is MDHEN and CDR2 SYDVKM. The CDR3 DNA is TGTGCCAGCAACATTTCACAGGGTAAGAACACTGAAGCTTTCTTT. Amino acid sequence: CASNISQGKNTEAFF. Variable domain in full (rest from reference TRBV28 and TRBJ1-1): DVKVTQSSRYLVKRTGEKVFLECVQDMDHENMFWYRQDPGLGLRLIYFSYDVKMKEKGDIPEGYSVSREKKERFSLILESASTNQTSMYLCASNISQGKNTEAFFGQGTRLTVV.

This clone was seen just once. The DNA of the CDR3 is TGTGCCAGCAGCCAAGAGCTAGCGGGAGGGGCCATTAACTACTACAATGAGCAGTTCTTC. The encoded protein is CASSQELAGGAINYYNEQFF. V is TRBV4-2 and J is TRBJ2-1; 12 bases line up with TRBD2. CDR3 length equals 20 residues. V lost 0 bases, J lost 3 bases, and 12 bases stayed unmatched. Looked up from germline, CDR1 is LGHNA and CDR2 is YNFKEQ.

The V gene is TRBV2, the J gene TRBJ2-2; the D gene is possibly TRBD2 (5 bases). From germline, CDR1 is SNHLY and CDR2 FYNNEI. CDR3 length: 16 amino acids. The V and J ends lost 6 bases and 5 bases respectively, with 19 bases between them. CDR3 DNA sequence: TGTGCCAGCAGGCCTTCATATGGAGGAATGACCGGGGAGCTGTTTTTT. Its translation is CASRPSYGGMTGELFF.

The chain joins TRBV10-3 to TRBJ1-1; D gene uncertain. The CDR3 is 15 residues long. The V and J ends lost 2 bases and 5 bases respectively, with 15 bases between them. From germline, CDR1 is ENHRY and CDR2 SYGVKD. CDR3 nucleotides: TGTGCCATCAGTGAGCGAAATACCCGAGAAACTGAAGCTTTCTTT. Encoded protein: CAISERNTRETEAFF.

A single count supports this clone. The rearrangement links TRBV11-3 to TRBJ2-1, with 10 positions matching TRBD2. Germline lookup yields CDR1 SGHNT and CDR2 YENEEA. J was trimmed by 13 bases and V by 1 base; bases with no gene match: 13. The CDR3 loop spans 16 amino acids. Written as DNA, the CDR3 is TGTGCCAGCAGCTTAGGCCCAGCGGGAGGGCAGATTCAACAGTTCTTC. It encodes CASSLGPAGGQIQQFF. Combining the CDR3 with reference TRBV11-3 and TRBJ2-1 gives the whole variable domain EAGVVQSPRYKIIEKKQPVAFWCNPISGHNTLYWYLQNLGQGPELLIRYENEEAVDDSQLPKDRFSAERLKGVDSTLKIQPAELGDSAVYLCASSLGPAGGQIQQFFGPGTRLTVL.

This clone was counted once. The chain recombines TRBV5-1 with TRBJ1-1; 8 bases are shared with TRBD1. The CDR3 spans 15 residues. CDR1 and CDR2 (germline): SGHRS, YFSETQ. V lost 0 bases and J lost 5; bases outside the gene matches: 6. CDR3 sequence reads: CASSLADREGTEAFF. DNA of the CDR3: TGCGCCAGCAGCTTGGCGGACAGGGAAGGGACTGAAGCTTTCTTT.

The chain recombines TRBV10-3 with TRBJ1-3; perhaps TRBD1 as D (5 bases). This CDR3 comprises 13 residues. Trimming shortened V by 8 bases and J by 0 bases, and 8 bases separated the two germline ends. Per germline, CDR1 ENHRY and CDR2 SYGVKD. The CDR3 sequence is CAILTDSGNTIYF. CDR3 sequence (DNA): TGTGCCATCCTGACAGACTCTGGAAACACCATATATTTT.

As concerns this clone: This sample also contains other DNA sequences that code for the same CDR3. This chain joins TRBV27 and TRBJ2-7, with TRBD2 matching over 8 bases. The CDR3 loop spans 14 amino acids. CDR1 MNHEY and CDR2 SMNVEV come from the germline V gene (reference sequence). The ends lost 4 bases at V and 2 bases at J; junction bases unmatched: 4. The DNA of the CDR3 is TGTGCCAGCAGTTCCTCCGGGAGGGCCTACGAGCAGTACTTC. It specifies CASSSSGRAYEQYF.

The chain is built from TRBV11-2 and TRBJ1-2, with D uncertain. The germline V gene encodes CDR1 SGHAT and CDR2 FQNNGV. The CDR3 consists of 12 residues. The V end was cut by 5 bases, the J end by 6 bases, with 10 bases between. The CDR3 DNA reads TGTGCCAGCAGCCAGGCGATGGATGGCTACACCTTC. This gives the protein CASSQAMDGYTF.

This clone has only one observation. This chain connects TRBV4-3 to TRBJ2-3; 14 nucleotides agree with TRBD2. Trimming at V came to 1 base and at J to 5 bases, leaving 5 bases not matched to a gene. CDR3 size: 17 residues. Looked up from germline, CDR1 is LGHNA and CDR2 is YSLEER. The CDR3 here is CASSQGTSGRFEDTQYF. The CDR3 nucleotides read TGCGCCAGCAGCCAAGGGACTAGCGGGAGGTTCGAAGATACGCAGTATTTT.

On this clone: Other DNA sequences from this sample encode an identical CDR3 as well. The rearrangement links TRBV4-3 to TRBJ2-6; 8 bases are a match to TRBD1. J was trimmed by 0 bases and V by 1 base; bases with no gene match: 2. The CDR3 is 17 residues long. The V gene's germline CDR1 is LGHNA and CDR2 YSLEER. The CDR3 coding sequence is TGCGCCAGCAGCCAAGCTACAGGGGGCTCTGGGGCCAACGTCCTGACTTTC. It translates to CASSQATGGSGANVLTF.

This clone was seen just once. This chain connects TRBV19 to TRBJ1-5; TRBD1 might be the D (5 bases). The CDR3 sequence is 14 residues long. The V gene's germline CDR1 is LNHDA and CDR2 SQIVND (reference sequence). With 3 bases removed from V and 4 bases from J, the gap between germline ends came to 10 bases. CDR3 sequence: CASSMGTGNQPQHF. The CDR3 DNA sequence: TGTGCCAGTAGTATGGGAACAGGTAATCAGCCCCAGCATTTT.

The CDR3 sequence is CAWSLSPSTEAFF. CDR3 sequence (DNA): TGTGCCTGGAGTTTATCCCCTAGCACTGAAGCTTTCTTT. This chain uses TRBV30 with TRBJ1-1; no definite D call. The CDR3 has 13 amino acids. V was pared by 2 bases and J by 4 bases, with 11 bases between. Germline CDR1 is GTSNPN and CDR2 is SVGIG (reference sequence).